Shown below are 8 T cell receptor beta chains from a single sample sequenced in a study of CD8+CD57+ T cells in acquired aplastic anemia. Genomic DNA constituted the template upon which TCR beta VDJ and CDR3 profiling was performed. TCRdb analysed the reads with MiXCR anew, one entry per CDR3 protein. This repertoire shows hundreds of thousands of distinct CDR3 sequences, around 32% found once; its top ten account for roughly 0.8%. Only patients with CD8+CD57+ cell expansion on flow cytometry were chosen for sequencing. The sequencing sample was made of sorted CD4+, CD8+, or CD8+CD57+ T cells (not recorded which) from PBMCs. The source of these receptors is a human donor with aplastic anemia.

V is TRBV5-8 and J is TRBJ2-7, with TRBD2 as a possible D gene (6 bases). Germline V CDR1 and CDR2: SGHTS, YDEGEE. V lost 4 bases and J 6 bases, leaving 20 bases between the germline ends. The CDR3 is made up of 15 amino acids. The CDR3 sequence is CASSPRGLGTSEQYF. Here the CDR3 DNA reads TGTGCCAGCAGCCCCAGAGGGCTAGGGACTTCCGAGCAGTACTTC.

This clonotype has at least ten counts. A junction boundary mismatches the germline segment, possibly from a read error. The chain recombines TRBV11-1 with TRBJ1-2; 8 bases line up with TRBD1. The CDR3 is 16 residues long. CDR1 and CDR2 from the germline V gene are SGHAT and FQDESV (reference sequence). CDR3 sequence reads: CASSLGFHRGYYGYTF. The CDR3 nucleotides are TGTGCCAGCAGTTTAGGATTCCACAGGGGGTACTATGGCTACACCTTC. The full variable domain, completed using reference TRBV11-1 and TRBJ1-2, is EAEVAQSPRYKITEKSQAVAFWCDPISGHATLYWYRQILGQGPELLVQFQDESVVDDSQLPKDRFSAERLKGVDSTLKIQPAELGDSAMYLCASSLGFHRGYYGYTFGSGTRLTVV.

The chain has TRBV24-1 and TRBJ1-2; no definite D call. The CDR3 extends over 13 amino acids. Germline CDR1 and CDR2: KGHDR and SFDVKD. Trimming took 2 bases from V and 6 from J, leaving 9 bases between them. CDR3 protein: CATSDYTGNGYTF. As DNA, the CDR3 is TGTGCCACCAGTGATTATACGGGGAATGGCTACACCTTC.

This clonotype was seen a few times. The chain carries TRBV30 and TRBJ1-6, with D possibly being TRBD1 (5 bases). The CDR3 length is 13 residues. Trimming cost V 7 bases and J 3 bases, with 10 bases left between them. Germline CDR1 is GTSNPN and CDR2 is SVGIG (reference sequence). The chain's CDR3 is CASSGGYNSPLHF. CDR3 DNA sequence: TGTGCCTCTTCGGGGGGCTATAATTCACCCCTCCACTTT.

This clonotype was seen many times. This chain links TRBV12-3 or TRBV12-4 with TRBJ1-2; D is possibly TRBD1 (6 bases). Deletions cut 4 bases from V and 4 bases from J, with 10 bases between. CDR3 length equals 13 residues. The CDR3 protein is CASSWGGAYGYTF. DNA for the CDR3: TGTGCCAGCAGTTGGGGGGGCGCCTATGGCTACACCTTC.

The chain couples TRBV3-1 to TRBJ1-5; 7 bases fit TRBD1. CDR3 length: 13 residues. In germline, CDR1 is LGHDT, CDR2 YNNKEL (reference sequence). J was trimmed by 11 bases and V by 8 bases; bases with no gene match: 12. The CDR3 bases are TGTGCCAGCCGGGACGGAGCAGGGGGTTCCCAGCATTTT. Encoded protein: CASRDGAGGSQHF.

The chain couples TRBV20-1 to TRBJ2-1; 9 nucleotides line up with TRBD2. V was clipped by 5 bases and J by 5 bases; unmatched bases: 10. The CDR3 is 15 amino acids. Germline loops: CDR1 DFQATT, CDR2 SNEGSKA (reference sequence). CDR3 in DNA: TGCAGTGCTCTAAGGGCGGGGGGGCCCAACAATGAGCAGTTCTTC. Residues: CSALRAGGPNNEQFF.

This clonotype was recorded at least ten times. J is TRBJ2-5 and V is TRBV29-1; 7 bases map to TRBD2. V dropped 1 base and J dropped 4; count of bases not matched to a gene: 3. This CDR3 has 13 amino acids. Germline CDR1 reads SQVTM; CDR2 reads ANQGSEA. CDR3 in DNA: TGCAGCGTTGAAGCTAGCGGCTCAGAGACCCAGTACTTC. This sequence encodes CSVEASGSETQYF.